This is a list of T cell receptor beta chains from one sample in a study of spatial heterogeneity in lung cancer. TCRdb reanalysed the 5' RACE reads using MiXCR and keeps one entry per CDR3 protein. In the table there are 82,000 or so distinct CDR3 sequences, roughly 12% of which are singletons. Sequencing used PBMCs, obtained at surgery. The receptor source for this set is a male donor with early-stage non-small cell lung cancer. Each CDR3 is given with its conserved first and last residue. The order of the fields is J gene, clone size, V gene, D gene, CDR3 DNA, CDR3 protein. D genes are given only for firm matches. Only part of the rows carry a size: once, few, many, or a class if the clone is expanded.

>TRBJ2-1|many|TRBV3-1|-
TGTGCCAGCAGCCAAGGACGTGGGCCCCCAATAGAGCAGTTCTTC
CASSQGRGPPIEQFF
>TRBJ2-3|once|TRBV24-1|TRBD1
TGTGCCACCAGTGGTCCTCGCCCGGGACAGGGGAGCACAGATACGCAGTATTTT
CATSGPRPGQGSTDTQYF
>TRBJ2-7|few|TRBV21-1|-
TGTGCCAGCAGCAAAGAAGTCGGGAGGGCGTCCTACGAGCAGTACTTC
CASSKEVGRASYEQYF
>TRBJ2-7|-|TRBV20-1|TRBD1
TGCAGTGTAGGATTGACAGGGTCCTACGAGCAGTACTTC
CSVGLTGSYEQYF
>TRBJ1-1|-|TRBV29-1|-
TGCAGCGTTGAAACTCGGGGCGCCTCTAACACTGAAGCTTTCTTT
CSVETRGASNTEAFF
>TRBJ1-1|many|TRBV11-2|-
TGTGCCAGCAGCCCCACACCCATGAACACTGAAGCTTTCTTT
CASSPTPMNTEAFF
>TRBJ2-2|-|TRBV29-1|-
TGCAGCGTTGAAGATCTGGACAAAGGGACCGGGGAGCTGTTTTTT
CSVEDLDKGTGELFF
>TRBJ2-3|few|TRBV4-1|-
TGCGCCAGCAGCCAAGCCCTAGGGGATACGCAGTATTTT
CASSQALGDTQYF
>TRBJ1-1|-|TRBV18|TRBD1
TGTGCCAGCTCACCACGCCCAGGGGGCACTGAAGCTTTCTTT
CASSPRPGGTEAFF
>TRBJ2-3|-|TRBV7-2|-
TGTGCCAGCAGCGAACAGCACGCCACAGATACGCAGTATTTT
CASSEQHATDTQYF
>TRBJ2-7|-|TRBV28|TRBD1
TGTGCCAGCAGTTCCCGGGCAGGGGGCTCCGAGCAGTACTTC
CASSSRAGGSEQYF
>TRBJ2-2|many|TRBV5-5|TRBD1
TGTGCCAGCAGCTCCAGGGACAGCGAACGTTACACCGGGGAGCTGTTTTTT
CASSSRDSERYTGELFF
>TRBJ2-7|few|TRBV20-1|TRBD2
TGCAGTGCCAAGGCAGGGACTAGCTACGAGCAGTACTTC
CSAKAGTSYEQYF
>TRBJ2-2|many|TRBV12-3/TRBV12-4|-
TGTGCCAGCAGTCAGTCCCCAGCGGGGAACACCGGGGAGCTGTTTTTT
CASSQSPAGNTGELFF
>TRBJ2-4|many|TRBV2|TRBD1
TGTGCCAGCAGGACTGCCGGGACAGGGACCAAAAACATTCAGTACTTC
CASRTAGTGTKNIQYF
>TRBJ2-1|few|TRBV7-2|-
TGTGCCAGCAGCTTAAGATCAGGGAGCTCCTACAATGAGCAGTTCTTC
CASSLRSGSSYNEQFF
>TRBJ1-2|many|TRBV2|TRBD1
TGTGCCGGCGACAGGGGGCGAAACTATGGCTACACCTTC
CAGDRGRNYGYTF
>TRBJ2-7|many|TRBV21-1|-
TGTGCCAGCAGCCCGATCCTGGCCTACGAGCAGTACTTC
CASSPILAYEQYF
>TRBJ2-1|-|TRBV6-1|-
TGTGCCAGCAGGTCTGAAAGGAGCTACAATGAGCAGTTCTTC
CASRSERSYNEQFF